This T cell receptor beta chain is from a study of beta chain features in type 1 diabetes. Study-wide results and limits: In these data, an HLA type influence on TCRB rearrangement remained unresolved. Sampled from patients, naive, central memory and Treg TCRB repertoires appeared more similar than those sampled from healthy donors. TCRB CDR3s from Type 1 diabetes patients were moderately but significantly shorter in all four CD4+ subsets.

This clone was seen a few times. What it binds is not known. Since all of the isolated RNA was reverse transcribed, expressed TCRB transcripts were what got sequenced. Measured with immunoSEQ multiplex PCR; TCRdb has only the in-frame clones, and not every one. Seen here are roughly 150,000 clones, approximately 8.7% observed once, and the top ten hold 0.7%. Trimming stripped 4 bases from V and 8 bases from J, with 11 bases between. Germline V gene data show CDR1 as SEHNR and CDR2 as FQNEAQ (reference sequence). CDR3 length: 12 amino acids. V and J are TRBV7-9 and TRBJ1-2; possibly TRBD1 for D (5 bases). The sample was central memory CD4+ T cells from blood. This TCR was recovered from a woman aged 25 to 39 with type 1 diabetes. CDR3 sequence: CASSSLDSGYTF. The CDR3 nucleotides read TGTGCCAGCAGCTCGTTAGACAGCGGCTACACCTTC.